This T cell receptor beta chain was found in a study of blood T cells in healthy people across ages. Regarding this clonotype: One end of the junction is discordant with germline, which a read error may explain.

Then a second PCR, running about 6 to 12 cycles, was carried out with a sample-barcoded 5' primer and a J-beta primer mix. TCRdb re-called the 5' RACE reads with MiXCR, one entry per CDR3 protein. The sample has around 780,000 distinct CDR3 sequences; more than 50% are singletons. CDR1 and CDR2 (germline): SQVTM, ANQGSEA. This CDR3 comprises 14 residues. The receptor was isolated from a man in his forties in good health. Sample: blood. The chain joins TRBV29-1 to TRBJ2-2; 7 bases are shared with TRBD2. Written as DNA, the CDR3 is TGCAGCATTGACCGACTAGCCGACACCGGGGAGCTGTTTTTT. Translating it yields CSIDRLADTGELFF.